What follows describes a single T cell receptor beta chain. Its antigen is not identified. The CDR3 contains 14 residues. Germline loops: CDR1 SGHAT, CDR2 FQNNGV. The junction had 6 bases not matched to a gene; V was cut back by 5 bases and J by 2 bases. The entry originates in a study of post-analysis software for immune sequencing data. Study overall: Relapsing-remitting, secondary progressive and progressive-relapsing multiple sclerosis courses were included. Whole-study results and caveats: When compared against controls, multiple sclerosis patients showed significantly lower normalized Chao1 diversity. Roughly 5 TRBV segments (TRBV5-6, TRBV5-1 and TRBV20-1 among them) occurred more frequently in patients than in controls. Strong co-clustering by F measure was seen for same-batch samples.

cDNA libraries for TCR beta contained unique molecular identifiers. T cells numbering roughly 0.9 to 10 million yielded cDNA molecules that totaled some 500,000. TCRdb re-derived calls from the PCR reads in MiXCR, one entry per CDR3 protein. The sample holds roughly 400,000 distinct CDR3 sequences; approximately 37% are singletons and the top ten take about 7.6%. Sequencing was performed on blood. The sequence was collected from a girl aged 2 to 10 with multiple sclerosis. The V and J genes are TRBV11-2 and TRBJ2-7; 7 nucleotides line up with TRBD1. The CDR3 nucleotides are TGTGCCAGCAGCCCCGGGACAGTTACCTACGAGCAGTACTTC. Protein: CASSPGTVTYEQYF.